The entry below describes one T cell receptor beta chain. It lacks a known antigen. Per-base qualities were not stored, and no clone one base away is much larger. Receptor libraries were prepared by the immunoSEQ multiplex PCR assay. The study's own analysis went as follows. A statistical classification framework was built for diagnosing cytomegalovirus status from the catalog of TCR beta chain sequences. Here the immuneACCESS table is served through TCRdb, limited to in-frame sequences with V and J called. Missing clones are a known gap in these copies; in checked studies unresolved V genes cover under half, and the rest lacks a known reason. The DNA gave D and trimming, while V, J and clone size come from that table. The sample table records about 180,000 clones; around 87% of these occur just once. Roughly 1.4% of the sample lies in the top ten. This specimen comes from a study of cytomegalovirus exposure and HLA in healthy donors (TCRdb year 2017). Study-level background: A later analysis indicated that the roughly 130 validation repertoires were generated on the platform also employed for the 720 or so repertoires of the first cohort. In addition to the first cohort of roughly 700 subjects, a separate validation cohort of under 150 different subjects was used. To predict cytomegalovirus infection status, the study brought together high-throughput TCR immunosequencing, statistical association of individual TCRs with disease status, and machine learning. The study aimed to test whether signatures of past pathogen exposure could be identified by cataloging public T cell receptors. The investigation overall reported the following: A total of 164 TCR beta chains were listed by the study as associated with cytomegalovirus. Cytomegalovirus status was reported to be diagnosed by the classifier with high specificity and sensitivity in both the original and validation cohorts. In vitro tests confirmed that a few of the cytomegalovirus-associated TCR beta chains recognize cytomegalovirus antigens. The authors suggested that the approach could potentially be extended to other disease states and immunological phenotypes. Of the cluster scores, roughly 95% were above 0 in a later analysis, which found that TCRs clustered in the first cohort also tended to co-occur in the 120 validation repertoires. Most TCR sequences were seen in very few donors, while some public TCRs were found in many individuals. All 120 or so repertoires were used to score co-occurrence in the validation cohort in a later analysis, because that analysis had no HLA typing for the cohort.

The CDR3 covers 15 residues, taking in both the cysteine and the phenylalanine. Only CDR3 DNA is held: 45 bases, read in frame from base 1. Trimming takes 1 base off V and 5 bases off J; junction bases not matched to a gene: 6. CDR1 and CDR2 are read off the germline V gene as LGHNA and YNFKEQ. The donors were included in the validation cohort of 120 subjects, a group kept apart from the roughly 680-subject first cohort. This clonotype originated in a woman aged 25 to 45 in good health and CMV-seronegative. This chain is built from TRBV4-2 and TRBJ1-1, and 8 junction bases match TRBD1. Sequencing used PBMCs. The CDR3 protein is CASSQAGQGWTEAFF. The bases are TGTGCCAGCAGCCAAGCCGGACAGGGCTGGACTGAAGCTTTCTTT.